This T cell receptor beta chain was identified in a study of blood T cell repertoires in COVID-19. Study as a whole: The United States, Italy and Spain provided the acute and convalescent COVID-19 samples. Sample material is recorded as cDNA or gDNA derived from T cells, B-cell-depleted T cells, or PBMCs.

Source study methods: From reference gene primer amplification, estimates of nucleated cell counts were derived. TCRdb's table, derived via immunoSEQ multiplex PCR, lists solely in-frame clones and lacks some. Clone size and the V and J calls come from that table; the DNA yielded D and trimming. The profile covers 200,000 to 250,000 clones, with roughly 85% appearing a single time and 3.4% taken by the ten largest. Germline V gene lookup returns CDR1 SGHKS and CDR2 YYEKEE (reference sequence). The V end was cut by 5 bases, the J end by 2 bases, with 10 bases between. This CDR3 has 14 amino acids. This clonotype originated in a woman in her late teens or twenties with acute or convalescent COVID-19. The chain is built from TRBV5-5 and TRBJ2-2, with D maybe TRBD1 (6 bases). Input material: peripheral blood. The CDR3 DNA reads as TGTGCCAGCAGTGTGGACAGCAACACCGGGGAGCTGTTTTTT. This translates into CASSVDSNTGELFF. The entire variable domain, with the rest obtained from reference TRBV5-5 and TRBJ2-2, is as follows: DAGVTQSPTHLIKTRGQQVTLRCSPISGHKSVSWYQQVLGQGPQFIFQYYEKEERGRGNFPDRFSARQFPNYSSELNVNALLLGDSALYLCASSVDSNTGELFFGEGSRLTVL.